This T cell receptor beta chain was captured by sequencing in a study of blood T cell repertoires in COVID-19. The protocol was immunoSEQ multiplex PCR, while the TCRdb copy is restricted to in-frame clones and leaves out a portion. Of over 150,000 clones in the sample, approximately 88% were seen once. The CDR3 runs to 13 residues. V was pared by 4 bases and J by 13 bases, with 22 bases between. Germline CDR1 reads GTSNPN; CDR2 reads SVGIG (reference sequence). The receptor comes from a man aged 18 to 30 with active or convalescent COVID-19. The V gene is TRBV30, the J gene TRBJ1-2; D is unclear. The sequenced material came from peripheral blood. The CDR3 nucleotides are TGTGCCTGGACTTGGACTCCCTCTCGGGTTTTCACCTTC. Its translation: CAWTWTPSRVFTF.